This T cell receptor (beta chain) is drawn from a study of shared clonotypes between healthy human individuals. It was at deep level that the assay was run. Sorted-subset replicate PCR reactions were performed with roughly 200 ng DNA, corresponding to roughly 30,000 T cell genomes. The repertoire was sequenced with immunoSEQ multiplex PCR; TCRdb's copy has only in-frame clones and lacks some. There are hundreds of thousands of clones in the sample; around two thirds occur only once, and 1.5% to 2% lies in the top ten. Note on this clone: The target antigen is unknown.

This CDR3 contains 16 residues. Trimming cost V 2 bases and J 6 bases; bases outside gene matches: 6. The germline CDR1 and CDR2 sequences are MGHDK and SYGVNS. Caucasian adults living in Nashville, Tennessee, provided all samples. Whole-study results and caveats: Among donors, sharing of clonotypes was expected to be affected by sequencing depth.

The clonotype originates from a woman aged 30 to 39 in good health. Sequencing was carried out using memory CD4+ T cells sorted from blood. Subset reported: CD45RA-negative fraction. This chain uses TRBV25-1 with TRBJ2-3, with 12 positions matching TRBD1. The CDR3 bases are TGTGCCAGCAGTGAACCGGGACAGGGGGCATCGGATACGCAGTATTTT. Translated, it gives CASSEPGQGASDTQYF.